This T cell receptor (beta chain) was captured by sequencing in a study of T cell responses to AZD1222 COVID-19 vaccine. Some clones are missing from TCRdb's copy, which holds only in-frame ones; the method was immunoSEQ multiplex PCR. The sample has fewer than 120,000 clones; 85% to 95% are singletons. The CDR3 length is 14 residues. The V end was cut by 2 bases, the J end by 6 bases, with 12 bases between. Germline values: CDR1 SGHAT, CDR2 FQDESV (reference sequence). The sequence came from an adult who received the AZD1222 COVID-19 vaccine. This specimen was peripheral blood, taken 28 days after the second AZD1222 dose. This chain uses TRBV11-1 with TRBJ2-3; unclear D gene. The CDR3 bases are TGTGCCAGCAGCTTAATTTCGGCAGTCGATACGCAGTATTTT. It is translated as CASSLISAVDTQYF.